This TCR beta chain is drawn from a study of T cell clones after liver transplantation. Across the whole study: A pre-transplant mixed lymphocyte reaction with TCRbeta sequencing defined graft-donor-reactive clones followed in post-transplant blood. Three of eight recipients were HCV-positive; others had non-autoimmune, non-viral indications.

This clone was detected only a few times. Its cognate antigen is unknown. Assay: immunoSEQ multiplex PCR; the TCRdb copy retains only in-frame clones and omits some. This table holds about 60,000 clones, 60% to 80% found once. Study outcomes and limitations: Post-transplant time points were not standardized, so conclusions are preliminary.

Germline V gene sequence: CDR1 SQVTM, CDR2 ANQGSEA. CDR3 length: 13 residues. Trimming cost V 5 bases and J 2 bases; bases outside gene matches: 5. This TCR derives from a human donor who received a liver transplant. This material consisted of CD4+ T cells from blood, taken before liver transplant. The chain couples TRBV29-1 to TRBJ2-7, with TRBD1 matching 8 bases. The CDR3 nucleotides are TGCAGCGTTAGGACAGGGATTCCCTACGAGCAGTACTTC. Translation gives CSVRTGIPYEQYF.